Below, 9 T cell receptor beta chains from the same sample are listed, as sequenced in a study of control samples from healthy donors and cancer patients. Here immunoSEQ multiplex PCR was the method, and the copy in TCRdb shows in-frame clones only, minus some. The sample includes under 100,000 clones, less than 90% of them seen just once. The sample comprised PBMCs. The origin of the receptors is a woman aged 50 to 60 with colorectal cancer.

The J gene is TRBJ2-5, the V gene TRBV29-1, with 8 bases matching TRBD1. Germline V gene sequence: CDR1 SQVTM, CDR2 ANQGSEA. The CDR3 has 13 residues. V dropped 5 bases and J dropped 4; count of bases not matched to a gene: 6. CDR3 sequence reads: CSVKTGVGETQYF. CDR3 bases: TGCAGCGTTAAGACAGGGGTGGGAGAGACCCAGTACTTC. Based on the CDR3 plus reference TRBV29-1 and TRBJ2-5, the full variable domain is SAVISQKPSRDICQRGTSLTIQCQVDSQVTMMFWYRQQPGQSLTLIATANQGSEATYESGFVIDKFPISRPNLTFSTLTVSNMSPEDSSIYLCSVKTGVGETQYFGPGTRLLVL.

The chain recombines TRBV28 with TRBJ1-4, with D unclear. Trimming took off 3 bases at V and 11 bases at J, with 13 bases between the two ends. The CDR3 extends over 13 amino acids. Per germline, CDR1 MDHEN and CDR2 SYDVKM. This chain's CDR3 is CASSLGDTGKLFF. The CDR3 DNA reads as TGTGCCAGCAGTTTGGGCGACACGGGTAAACTGTTTTTT. The entire variable domain, with the rest obtained from reference TRBV28 and TRBJ1-4, is as follows: DVKVTQSSRYLVKRTGEKVFLECVQDMDHENMFWYRQDPGLGLRLIYFSYDVKMKEKGDIPEGYSVSREKKERFSLILESASTNQTSMYLCASSLGDTGKLFFGSGTQLSVL.

CDR3 amino acids: CASLGQVGNTIYF. DNA for the CDR3: TGTGCCAGTTTGGGACAGGTTGGAAACACCATATATTTT. This chain uses TRBV19 with TRBJ1-3; 8 bases are shared with TRBD1. V shed 8 bases, J shed 3 bases, and the junction held 3 bases outside the gene matches. CDR1 LNHDA and CDR2 SQIVND come from the germline V gene (reference sequence). The CDR3 runs 13 residues.

The chain combines TRBV29-1 with TRBJ2-1; 8 nucleotides align to TRBD2. The CDR3 extends over 14 amino acids. V was clipped by 4 bases and J by 7 bases; unmatched bases: 9. Looked up from germline, CDR1 is SQVTM and CDR2 is ANQGSEA. The CDR3 sequence is CSVGIGGDMNEQFF. In nucleotides, the CDR3 is TGCAGCGTTGGGATCGGGGGGGATATGAATGAGCAGTTCTTC.

The J gene is TRBJ1-1, the V gene TRBV3-1 (or the pseudogene TRBV3-2); D is perhaps TRBD1 (5 bases). The CDR3 consists of 13 residues. Between the trimmed V and J ends, which lost 4 bases and 6 bases, there was a span of 12 bases. In germline, CDR1 is LGHDT, CDR2 YNNKEL (reference sequence). In nucleotides, the CDR3 is TGTGCCAGCAGCCGGCTAGGGGCTTCTGAAGCTTTCTTT. Its protein product is CASSRLGASEAFF.

This clone has only one observation. The chain has TRBV6-6 and TRBJ2-7; TRBD1 matches 7 bases. Germline trimming cut 5 bases from V and 4 bases from J; bases unmatched to any gene: 5. This CDR3 is 13 amino acids long. CDR1 MNHNY and CDR2 SVGAGI come from the germline V gene (reference sequence). CDR3 loop: CASSDLQGYEQYV. CDR3 DNA: TGTGCCAGCAGTGACTTACAGGGGTACGAGCAGTACGTC.

The rearrangement joins TRBV7-2 to TRBJ2-1, with 15 bases matching TRBD2. The CDR3 sequence is 19 residues long. The J segment lost 1 base and the V segment lost 5 bases, leaving 9 bases of the junction unmatched. Germline V gene lookup returns CDR1 SGHTA and CDR2 FQGNSA. Written as DNA, the CDR3 is TGTGCCAGCAGCCGCCGGACTAGCGGGGGGGCCTCGTCCTACAATGAGCAGTTCTTC. Its protein product is CASSRRTSGGASSYNEQFF.

The chain uses TRBV7-2 and TRBJ1-1; D is ambiguous. Per germline, CDR1 SGHTA and CDR2 FQGNSA. Trimming cost V 5 bases and J 2 bases, with 27 bases left between them. The CDR3 runs to 19 residues. The CDR3, as DNA: TGTGCCAGCAGCCAAGGGATTGGGCGGGGAATCCACCTCAACACTGAAGCTTTCTTT. Amino acids: CASSQGIGRGIHLNTEAFF.

The J gene is TRBJ1-1, the V gene TRBV2; D is unclear. CDR3 length: 10 amino acids. The germline V gene has CDR1 SNHLY and CDR2 FYNNEI. Trimming stripped 8 bases from V and 5 bases from J, with 6 bases between. CDR3 amino acids: CASGGTEAFF. As DNA, the CDR3 is TGTGCCAGCGGTGGAACTGAAGCTTTCTTT.